These 21 T cell receptor beta chains were all obtained from the same sample, sequenced in a study of cytomegalovirus exposure and HLA in healthy donors. PCR involved 60 Vbeta and 13 Jbeta primers. Generated by immunoSEQ multiplex PCR, the TCRdb table keeps only in-frame clones and is missing some. Counted here are about 200,000 clones, more than 75% occurring once; the ten biggest clones make up around 3.9%. The sample was PBMCs. Receptors originate from a male donor in good health and CMV-seronegative.

The chain couples TRBV29-1 to TRBJ2-5; D ambiguous. The CDR3 covers 12 residues. Germline V gives CDR1 SQVTM, CDR2 ANQGSEA. Trimming took off 4 bases at V and 5 bases at J, with 11 bases between the two ends. This CDR3 reads CSVAAGSETQYF. The DNA of the CDR3 is TGCAGCGTTGCGGCCGGGTCGGAGACCCAGTACTTC.

This clone was seen only a few times. Additional DNA sequences in this sample encode the identical CDR3. This chain connects TRBV10-1 to TRBJ1-1, with D unclear. CDR1 WNHNN and CDR2 SYGVQD come from the germline V gene (reference sequence). The CDR3 covers 13 residues. Trimming stripped 0 bases from V and 5 bases from J, with 7 bases between. The DNA for the CDR3 is TGCGCCAGCAGTGAGTCGAGAGTGACTGAAGCTTTCTTT. This codes for CASSESRVTEAFF.

The CDR3 region is CASSLQGGGNQPQHF. The CDR3 DNA reads TGTGCCAGCAGTCTCCAGGGAGGAGGCAATCAGCCCCAGCATTTT. The V gene is TRBV27, the J gene TRBJ1-5; a possible D gene is TRBD1 (5 bases). V lost 5 bases and J lost 2, with 13 bases in between. This CDR3 spans 15 amino acids. Germline CDR1 and CDR2: MNHEY and SMNVEV (reference sequence).

This rearrangement joins TRBV6-5 to TRBJ2-2; perhaps TRBD2 as D (6 bases). The CDR3 sequence is 16 residues long. Germline V CDR1 and CDR2: MNHEY, SVGAGI. V lost 0 bases and J 5 bases, leaving 13 bases between the germline ends. DNA of the CDR3: TGTGCCAGCAGTTACTCCGGCGGGATGGCGACCGGGGAGCTGTTTTTT. Its translation: CASSYSGGMATGELFF.

This rearrangement joins TRBV6-1 to TRBJ2-3, with D tentatively TRBD2 (6 bases). This CDR3 region has 14 residues. Trimming shortened V by 8 bases and J by 6 bases, and 18 bases separated the two germline ends. Germline CDR1 and CDR2: MNHNS and SASEGT. As DNA, the CDR3 is TGTGCCAGCGGCCGGGCCGCTGGGGGGGATACGCAGTATTTT. Translating gives CASGRAAGGDTQYF.

The sample holds one count of this clone. V usage is TRBV6-5 and J usage is TRBJ2-1; 9 bases map to TRBD2. With V trimmed by 8 bases and J by 5 bases, 10 bases remained unmatched. The CDR3 is 15 residues long. Germline V gene sequence: CDR1 MNHEY, CDR2 SVGAGI. CDR3 residues: CASRFVGLADNEQFF. In nucleotides, the CDR3 is TGTGCCAGCCGATTTGTGGGACTAGCCGACAATGAGCAGTTCTTC.

The CDR3 DNA follows: TGTGCCAGCACCGTAGGGTTAGGGGACGAGCAGTACTTC. As protein: CASTVGLGDEQYF. V gene TRBV14 combines with J gene TRBJ2-7, with D possibly TRBD1 on 5 matching bases. V lost 7 bases and J 5 bases, leaving 15 bases between the germline ends. The CDR3 is made up of 13 amino acids. Per germline, CDR1 SGHDN and CDR2 FVKESK.

The chain joins TRBV20-1 to TRBJ1-1, with D uncertain. CDR1 and CDR2 from the germline V gene are DFQATT and SNEGSKA (reference sequence). Trimming took off 5 bases at V and 8 bases at J, with 9 bases between the two ends. CDR3 length: 10 amino acids. This chain's CDR3 is CSAFTEEAFF. The CDR3 region has the DNA TGCAGTGCTTTCACAGAAGAAGCTTTCTTT.

As concerns this clone: One end of the junction is discordant with germline, which a read error may explain. This chain uses TRBV7-9 with TRBJ2-7; 8 positions match TRBD1. The V gene's germline CDR1 is SEHNR and CDR2 FQNEAQ (reference sequence). This CDR3 spans 15 amino acids. CDR3 region: CSSSPRQGSSYEQYF. The CDR3 DNA is TGTTCCAGCAGCCCAAGACAGGGGAGCTCCTACGAGCAGTACTTC.

This chain uses TRBV7-9 with TRBJ2-3; weak D call: TRBD2 (5 bases). The CDR3 extends over 14 amino acids. Deletions cut 3 bases from V and 0 bases from J, with 7 bases between. The germline CDR1 and CDR2 sequences are SEHNR and FQNEAQ (reference sequence). The chain's CDR3 is CASSLPSSTDTQYF. The CDR3 nucleotides are TGTGCCAGCAGCTTGCCTAGCAGCACAGATACGCAGTATTTT.

The chain employs TRBV28 and TRBJ2-5, with D perhaps matching TRBD1 (6 bases). The ends were cut back, 8 bases at V and 5 bases at J, with 24 bases in the middle. The CDR3 consists of 16 residues. Per the germline V gene, CDR1 is MDHEN and CDR2 is SYDVKM. This CDR3 is CASDSVLRGDWETQYF. The CDR3 bases are TGTGCCAGCGATTCCGTCCTCAGGGGCGATTGGGAGACCCAGTACTTC.

This chain uses TRBV9 with TRBJ2-2; tentatively, D is TRBD2 (6 bases). Trimming shortened V by 7 bases and J by 3 bases, and 25 bases separated the two germline ends. Germline loops: CDR1 SGDLS, CDR2 YYNGEE. The CDR3 loop spans 18 amino acids. The CDR3 region has the DNA TGTGCCAGCGGCTACCCTCCAGGGACGGGAGTGTACACCGGGGAGCTGTTTTTT. Residues: CASGYPPGTGVYTGELFF.

The chain joins TRBV29-1 to TRBJ2-2; 10 bases line up with TRBD1. There are 13 residues in the CDR3. V lost 7 bases and J lost 5; bases outside the gene matches: 4. CDR1 is SQVTM and CDR2 is ANQGSEA in the germline V gene. This CDR3 reads CSGRTGGTGELFF. DNA for the CDR3: TGCAGCGGCCGGACAGGGGGTACCGGGGAGCTGTTTTTT.

The gene calls are TRBV27 and TRBJ2-3; 7 nucleotides line up with TRBD2. Germline V lookup: CDR1 MNHEY, CDR2 SMNVEV (reference sequence). The CDR3 runs 14 residues. With V trimmed by 3 bases and J by 4 bases, 4 bases remained unmatched. For the CDR3, the DNA is TGTGCCAGCAGTTTCGGGAGGAGGGCAGATACGCAGTATTTT. Its protein product is CASSFGRRADTQYF.

The rearrangement links TRBV5-1 to TRBJ2-1; D is possibly TRBD2 (6 bases). Germline values: CDR1 SGHRS, CDR2 YFSETQ. The CDR3 loop spans 15 amino acids. V lost 0 bases and J 7 bases, leaving 14 bases between the germline ends. For the CDR3, the DNA is TGCGCCAGCAGCTTGGCAGCAGGGAGGAATAATGAGCAGTTCTTC. Residues: CASSLAAGRNNEQFF. The full variable domain, rest sourced from reference TRBV5-1 and TRBJ2-1, is KAGVTQTPRYLIKTRGQQVTLSCSPISGHRSVSWYQQTPGQGLQFLFEYFSETQRNKGNFPGRFSGRQFSNSRSEMNVSTLELGDSALYLCASSLAAGRNNEQFFGPGTRLTVL.

This clone was seen more than once but under ten times. The V call is TRBV11-2, the J call TRBJ2-5; no clear D. V lost 2 bases, J lost 5 bases, and 9 bases lay in between. Per germline, CDR1 SGHAT and CDR2 FQNNGV. The CDR3 loop spans 13 amino acids. CDR3 protein: CASSLWRTETQYF. Written as DNA, the CDR3 is TGTGCCAGCAGCTTATGGAGAACGGAGACCCAGTACTTC. Full variable domain (missing parts from reference TRBV11-2 and TRBJ2-5): EAGVAQSPRYKIIEKRQSVAFWCNPISGHATLYWYQQILGQGPKLLIQFQNNGVVDDSQLPKDRFSAERLKGVDSTLKIQPAKLEDSAVYLCASSLWRTETQYFGPGTRLLVL.

CDR3 nucleotides: TGTGCCAGCTCGACCAGGGGCGGCGGCTATGGCTACACCTTC. This encodes CASSTRGGGYGYTF. This sequence joins TRBV27 and TRBJ1-2; tentatively, D is TRBD1 (6 bases). Trimming took 8 bases from V and 4 from J, leaving 17 bases between them. CDR1 is MNHEY, CDR2 SMNVEV, per germline (reference sequence). The CDR3 extends over 14 amino acids.

This sequence joins TRBV7-9 and TRBJ1-3, with 10 positions matching TRBD1. V was clipped by 3 bases and J by 8 bases; unmatched bases: 7. Germline V gives CDR1 SEHNR, CDR2 FQNEAQ (reference sequence). This CDR3 comprises 15 residues. CDR3 amino acids: CASSFASGTGDTIYF. CDR3 in DNA: TGTGCCAGCAGCTTCGCCTCCGGGACAGGGGACACCATATATTTT.

J is TRBJ2-5 and V is TRBV4-1; D is uncertain. The V end was cut by 4 bases, the J end by 5 bases, with 8 bases between. Germline V gene lookup returns CDR1 MGHRA and CDR2 YSYEKL. There are 12 residues in the CDR3. The CDR3 spells CASSPSTETQYF. The CDR3 DNA sequence: TGCGCCAGCAGCCCCTCTACCGAGACCCAGTACTTC.

The chain combines TRBV11-2 with TRBJ2-7; 10 bases map to TRBD2. The CDR3 spans 16 residues. Per the germline V gene, CDR1 is SGHAT and CDR2 is FQNNGV. The ends lost 4 bases at V and 9 bases at J; junction bases unmatched: 15. The DNA of the CDR3 is TGTGCCAGCAGCTCCCCGCGGACTAGCGGAAACGAGGGGCAGTACTTC. This translates into CASSSPRTSGNEGQYF.

This clone was observed a few times. V gene TRBV6-5 combines with J gene TRBJ2-7, with TRBD2 matching over 10 bases. V lost 5 bases and J lost 0; bases outside the gene matches: 1. CDR1 and CDR2 (germline): MNHEY, SVGAGI. The CDR3 extends over 14 amino acids. The CDR3, as DNA: TGTGCCAGCAGTGAGCGGGAGGGCTCCTACGAGCAGTACTTC. Amino acid sequence: CASSEREGSYEQYF.